This T cell receptor beta chain appears in the sequencing data of a study of blood T cell repertoires in COVID-19. Study summary: T cells, B-cell-depleted T cells, or PBMCs supplied cDNA or gDNA.

TCRdb's table, derived via immunoSEQ multiplex PCR, lists solely in-frame clones and lacks some. Among 50,000 to 70,000 clones, 75% to 95% were seen once, and the ten largest hold approximately 2.3%. This clonotype was sampled from a man aged 60-69 years with acute or convalescent COVID-19. The source material was peripheral blood.

The CDR3 here is CSVSYLGSTEAFF. CDR3 DNA sequence: TGCAGCGTTAGCTACCTAGGTAGTACTGAAGCTTTCTTT. The gene calls are TRBV29-1 and TRBJ1-1, with no clear D. V lost 5 bases, J lost 5 bases, and 15 bases lay in between. The length of the CDR3 is 13 residues. The germline CDR1 and CDR2 sequences are SQVTM and ANQGSEA.